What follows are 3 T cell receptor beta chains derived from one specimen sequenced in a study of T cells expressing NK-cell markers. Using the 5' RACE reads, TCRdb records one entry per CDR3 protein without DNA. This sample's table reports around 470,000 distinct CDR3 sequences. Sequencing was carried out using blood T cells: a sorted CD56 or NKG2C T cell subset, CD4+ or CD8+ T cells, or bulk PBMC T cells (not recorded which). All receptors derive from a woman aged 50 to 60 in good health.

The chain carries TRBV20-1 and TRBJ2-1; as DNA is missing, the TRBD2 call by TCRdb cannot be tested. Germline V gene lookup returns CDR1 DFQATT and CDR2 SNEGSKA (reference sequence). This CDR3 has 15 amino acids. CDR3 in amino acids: CSASGLAGGREEQFF.

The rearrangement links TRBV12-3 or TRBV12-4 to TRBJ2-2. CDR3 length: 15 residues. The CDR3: CASSLVAGSAGELFF.

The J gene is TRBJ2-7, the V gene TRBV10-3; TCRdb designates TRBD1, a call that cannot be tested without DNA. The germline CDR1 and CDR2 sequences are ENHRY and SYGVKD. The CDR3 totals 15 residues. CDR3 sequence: CAISKPGTGTYEQYF.